This T cell receptor (beta chain) was retrieved from a study of blood T cell repertoires in COVID-19. Background on the study: Whether acute or convalescent, the COVID-19 samples came from the United States, Italy and Spain. PBMCs, B-cell-depleted T cells, or T cells provided the cDNA or gDNA that made up the material.

Original handling: The assay estimated nucleated cells by amplifying reference gene primers. Sequenced by immunoSEQ multiplex PCR; TCRdb stores in-frame clones only, minus some. The V and J calls and clone size were taken over from that table, and D and trimming were inferred from the DNA. The table includes roughly 120,000 clones, 88% detected once. CDR1 and CDR2 from the germline V gene are LGHDT and YNNKEL (reference sequence). After removal of 4 bases from V and 3 bases from J, the junction contained 13 bases not matched to a gene. The CDR3 covers 18 residues. The sample consisted of peripheral blood. This sequence was found in a woman aged 65 to 85 who had recovered from COVID-19. This chain links TRBV3-1 (or the pseudogene TRBV3-2) with TRBJ2-3; 10 positions match TRBD2. CDR3 protein: CASSPSWGSGGGTDTQYF. The CDR3 DNA is TGTGCCAGCAGCCCTTCTTGGGGCAGCGGGGGGGGGACAGATACGCAGTATTTT.